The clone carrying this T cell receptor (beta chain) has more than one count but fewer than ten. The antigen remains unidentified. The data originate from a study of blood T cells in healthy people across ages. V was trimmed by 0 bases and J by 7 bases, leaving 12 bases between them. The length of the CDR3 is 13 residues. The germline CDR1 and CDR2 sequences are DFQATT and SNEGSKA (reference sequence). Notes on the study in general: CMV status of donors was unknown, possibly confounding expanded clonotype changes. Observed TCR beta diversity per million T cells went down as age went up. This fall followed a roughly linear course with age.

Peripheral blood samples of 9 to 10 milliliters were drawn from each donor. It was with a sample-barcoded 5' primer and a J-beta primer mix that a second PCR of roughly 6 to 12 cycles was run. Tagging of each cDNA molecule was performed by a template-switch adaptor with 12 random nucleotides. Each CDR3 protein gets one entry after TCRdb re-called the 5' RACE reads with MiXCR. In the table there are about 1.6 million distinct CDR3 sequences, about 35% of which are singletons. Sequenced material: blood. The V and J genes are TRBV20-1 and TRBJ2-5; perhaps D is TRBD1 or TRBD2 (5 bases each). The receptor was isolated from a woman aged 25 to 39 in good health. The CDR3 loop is CSAREGTAGTQYF. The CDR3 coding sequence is TGCAGTGCTAGAGAAGGGACCGCCGGGACCCAGTACTTC.